This T cell receptor (beta chain) was observed in a study of CD8+ T cells in alopecia areata. Study overall: Each of the treated patients was given oral tofacitinib, 5 to 10 mg twice daily, for moderate-to-severe alopecia areata. Study results and limitations: Lesional tissue from the scalp (especially in alopecia totalis/universalis) showed higher clonality than normal scalp.

Germline lookup yields CDR1 SQVTM and CDR2 ANQGSEA. This CDR3 has 14 residues. Researchers picked out CD4+ and CD8+ T cells from PBMCs by sorting. RNA was extracted and reverse transcribed into cDNA as the sequencing template. The table came from immunoSEQ multiplex PCR; TCRdb's copy has only in-frame clones and leaves some out. The repertoire holds about 170,000 clones, with about 72% as singletons. A remark on this clone: Its antigen is currently unknown.

The chain joins TRBV29-1 to TRBJ2-5; 7 bases are shared with TRBD1. The DNA matches TRBJ2-7 better at its end, which makes the J call doubtful. The material sequenced was CD8+ T cells sorted from blood, taken at week 0. This clonotype originated in a human donor with alopecia areata. The CDR3 nucleotides read TGCAGCGTCACCTTCAGAGGGGGCGGTTACGAGCAGTACTTC. Protein product: CSVTFRGGGYEQYF.